This record looks at one TCR beta chain sequence and its context. V dropped 1 base and J dropped 9 bases, with 18 bases sitting between them. Germline-derived CDR1 and CDR2 are SNHLY and FYNNEI. The CDR3 totals 15 residues. This record belongs to a study of blood T cell repertoires in COVID-19. Assay used: immunoSEQ multiplex PCR; TCRdb lists only in-frame clones, some missing. Of over 200,000 clones listed, roughly 90% are singletons. Sample: PBMCs or T cells enriched from blood (not recorded which). The chain employs TRBV2 and TRBJ1-2, with D tentatively TRBD1 (6 bases). This TCR was sampled from a young woman with acute COVID-19. CDR3 in amino acids: CASSEGTANLDSYTF. CDR3 sequence (DNA): TGTGCCAGCAGTGAAGGGACAGCGAACCTCGACAGCTACACCTTC. Complete variable domain (other parts from reference TRBV2 and TRBJ1-2): EPEVTQTPSHQVTQMGQEVILRCVPISNHLYFYWYRQILGQKVEFLVSFYNNEISEKSEIFDDQFSVERPDGSNFTLKIRSTKLEDSAMYFCASSEGTANLDSYTFGSGTRLTVV.